This T cell receptor (beta chain) was recorded in a study of T cells in Graves' hyperthyroidism and ophthalmopathy. Looking at the study overall: Upon initial diagnosis and before any treatment, peripheral blood was collected. Findings and caveats of the study: Most clonotypes expanded in thyroid above 0.001 were likewise present in blood.

The CDR3 length is 14 residues. In germline, CDR1 is LNHDA, CDR2 SQIVND (reference sequence). V shed 3 bases and J 7 bases; nucleotides not matched to a gene: 5. Researchers barred patients who had uncontrolled infection, other autoimmune disease, pregnancy or lactation. TCR beta CDR3 sequences were amplified from RNA transcripts. The TCR CDR3 was amplified in a first-round RT-PCR using the HTBI primer set. One entry per CDR3 protein results from TCRdb running MiXCR on the multiplex PCR reads. There are approximately 430,000 distinct CDR3 sequences in the sample; around 16% occur only once, and approximately 7.5% lies in the top ten. This clonotype was seen ten or more times. Its matching antigen is unknown.

Sequencing input: blood. The sequence derives from a woman in her late teens or twenties with Graves' hyperthyroidism. V is TRBV19 and J is TRBJ2-1; TRBD1 aligns across 8 bases. The chain's CDR3 is CASSIRQGTNEQFF. The CDR3 DNA follows: TGTGCCAGTAGTATTAGACAGGGGACGAATGAGCAGTTCTTC.